This passage covers 7 T cell receptor beta chains from one sample sequenced in a study of human T cells and chemical hapten exposure. TCRdb processed the RACE reads anew with MiXCR; each CDR3 protein has one entry. The data contain 350,000 to 400,000 distinct CDR3 sequences, approximately 5% of them singletons. Time point noted: pre-sensitization, week 0. Treatment defined: therapeutic diphenylcyclopropenone sensitization with weekly scalp DPC. This sample comprised whole blood, obtained in connection with sensitization to the hapten diphenylcyclopropenone (DPC). These TCRs come from a woman aged 45 to 65 with alopecia areata. Some clones in this sample may be carry-over from other donors' samples.

This clonotype showed up many times. The chain employs TRBV27 and TRBJ1-6; a weak D match, TRBD1 (5 bases). Trimming pared 1 base from V and 7 bases from J, leaving 5 bases between. The CDR3 runs to 13 residues. Germline V gene sequence: CDR1 MNHEY, CDR2 SMNVEV (reference sequence). CDR3 in amino acids: CASSLWGNSPLHF. In DNA, the CDR3 is TGTGCCAGCAGTTTATGGGGGAATTCACCCCTCCACTTT.

This clonotype was seen repeatedly, ten times or more. This chain joins TRBV3-1 and TRBJ2-3; D gene ambiguous. The V and J ends lost 1 base and 6 bases respectively, with 11 bases between them. Germline CDR1 is LGHDT and CDR2 is YNNKEL (reference sequence). The CDR3 runs 14 residues. CDR3 DNA sequence: TGTGCCAGCAGCCAAGGGCCGGCAGGCGATACGCAGTATTTT. This codes for CASSQGPAGDTQYF.

The rearrangement links TRBV6-2 or TRBV6-3 to TRBJ1-2; D is perhaps TRBD1 (6 bases). The CDR3 runs 15 residues. Germline loops: CDR1 MNHEY, CDR2 SVGEGT. V was trimmed by 4 bases and J by 6 bases, leaving 18 bases between them. The CDR3 is CASSSMKQGVHGYTF. The CDR3 nucleotides are TGTGCCAGCAGTTCCATGAAACAGGGAGTTCATGGCTACACCTTC.

This clonotype was recorded many times. The gene calls are TRBV5-1 and TRBJ1-6; D is undetermined. Germline-derived CDR1 and CDR2 are SGHRS and YFSETQ. The CDR3 length is 14 residues. The V end lost 1 base, the J end lost 7 bases, and 9 bases lay between the germline ends. The CDR3 DNA is TGCGCCAGCAGCTTGACGGGGAGAAATTCACCCCTCCACTTT. As protein: CASSLTGRNSPLHF.

A few counts support this clonotype. The chain recombines TRBV3-1 with TRBJ1-1, with TRBD1 identical over 8 bases. Germline V gene data show CDR1 as LGHDT and CDR2 as YNNKEL (reference sequence). With 5 bases clipped from V and 1 base from J, the junction kept 3 bases outside the gene matches. The CDR3 has 14 amino acids. CDR3 nucleotides: TGTGCCAGCAGCTGGGGACAGGCGAACACTGAAGCTTTCTTT. Protein product: CASSWGQANTEAFF.

This clonotype has just a few counts. The chain joins TRBV6-5 to TRBJ1-5; D unresolved. The V end was cut by 5 bases, the J end by 1 base, with 9 bases between. Per the germline V gene, CDR1 is MNHEY and CDR2 is SVGAGI. The CDR3 is 14 amino acids. CDR3 DNA: TGTGCCAGCAGTGGGGAGATAAGCAATCAGCCCCAGCATTTT. Residues: CASSGEISNQPQHF.

This clonotype has a count of ten or more. The rearrangement links TRBV7-6 to TRBJ2-7; 11 bases map to TRBD1. Trimming took 5 bases from V and 6 from J; bases not matched to a gene: 15. The CDR3 extends over 17 amino acids. In germline, CDR1 is SGHVS, CDR2 FNYEAQ. The CDR3 nucleotides read TGTGCCAGCAGCGCCACTCCGGGACAGGGGGGGACTACCGAGCAGTACTTC. Protein sequence: CASSATPGQGGTTEQYF.